This TCR beta chain was recorded in a study of CXCR3-negative and CXCR3-positive naive CD8 T cells. Whole-study findings and limits: CXCR3-expressing naive cells carried TRB CDR3s more hydrophobic than those of CXCR3-negative naive cells.

The method, 5' RACE with UMI labels, was used to prepare the TRB cDNA libraries. From the 5' RACE reads, TCRdb lists one entry per CDR3 protein and no DNA. Recorded here are some 130,000 distinct CDR3 sequences; the top ten clones represent 0.41%. Comments on this clonotype: Its antigen is not known.

Sequenced input: naive CXCR3+ CD8+ T cells from blood. Indicated subset: CD45RO-CCR7+CD27+CD95- naive CD8+ T cells expressing CXCR3 (TNR3+). The sequence derives from a human donor in good health. Some clones in this sample may be carry-over from other donors' samples.

The CDR3 is CASSFPGGLETQYF. The genes are TRBV5-6 and TRBJ2-5; TCRdb lists TRBD2, though no DNA is available to test this call. This CDR3 region has 14 residues. CDR1 SGHDT and CDR2 YYEEEE come from the germline V gene.